This T cell receptor (beta chain) was recovered during a study of tumor-infiltrating lymphocytes in primary liver carcinoma. Study summary: Those enrolled were patients of both sexes, who were aged 30 to 69 years. With diameters of roughly 4 to 10 cm, tumors were stage T1-T3 N0M0.

Per the germline V gene, CDR1 is LGHNA and CDR2 is YSLEER. The CDR3 has 16 residues. It was from approximately 22-30 mg of unsorted bulk tissue that RNA and DNA were co-extracted. Among the patients, all had chronic HBV infection and none had been treated. General observations from the study: Tumor region pairs outstripped tumor-adjacent and tumor-blood pairs in overlap.

This clonotype was detected once. Its antigen is unknown. One end of the junction fails to match germline, which may point to a read error. TCR beta cDNA was made from around 460 ng total RNA with a constant-region primer. Researchers made the TCR beta libraries by running three nested multiplex PCR rounds with slightly modified ARM-PCR. The first two PCR rounds used TRBV1-TRBV30 forward primers with a C-beta reverse primer, nine to ten cycles each. From the multiplex PCR reads, TCRdb called clonotypes with MiXCR, one entry per CDR3 protein. The sample comprises over 25,000 distinct CDR3 sequences, nearly 80% of which are singletons, and about 47% rests with the top ten.

Sequenced: liver tumor tissue from sampling region 3. Stated subset: tumor region T3, left-lateral pole. The receptor's source is a man aged 35-49 years with primary liver carcinoma and hepatitis B virus infection. The chain joins TRBV4-3 to TRBJ2-5; D may match TRBD1 or TRBD2 (6 bases each). CDR3 protein: CANSQGGTSGGETQYF. The CDR3 DNA sequence: TGCGCCAACAGCCAAGGCGGGACAAGTGGGGGGGAGACCCAGTACTTC.